These 14 T cell receptor beta chains were sequenced from one sample in a study of cytomegalovirus exposure and HLA in healthy donors (dated by TCRdb to 2016 to 2017). The method was the immunoSEQ multiplex PCR assay. For the multiplex PCR, a mixture combining 60 forward primers for TCR Vbeta segments and 13 reverse primers for TCR Jbeta segments was used. TCRdb re-hosts the immuneACCESS table, in-frame sequences only. Its copies lack some clones; in the studies checked, an unresolved V gene accounts for under half of them, and the cause for the rest is not known. For this sample there are hundreds of thousands of clones; less than 85% appear just once. The ten largest clones capture about 0.63% of the sample. The specimen was PBMCs. Receptors were obtained from a man between 18 and 35 years old in good health and CMV-seronegative.

The V and J genes are TRBV28 and TRBJ1-2; 8 positions match TRBD1. CDR3 size: 16 residues. Germline CDR1 and CDR2: MDHEN and SYDVKM. V was pared by 4 bases and J by 2 bases, with 9 bases of the junction left unmatched. The CDR3 region is CASSSLVDRVNYGYTF. In nucleotides, the CDR3 is TGTGCCAGCAGTTCCCTGGTGGACAGGGTAAACTATGGCTACACCTTC.

The V and J genes are TRBV18 and TRBJ2-1, with 8 bases fitting TRBD2. The CDR3 runs to 17 residues. Germline loops: CDR1 KGHSH, CDR2 LQKENI. J lost 2 bases, V lost 0 bases, and 6 bases had no gene match. As DNA, the CDR3 is TGTGCCAGCTCACCACCGGGTCGGGAGGGAACCTACAATGAGCAGTTCTTC. Translated, it gives CASSPPGREGTYNEQFF.

The gene calls are TRBV18 and TRBJ1-5, with 9 bases that match TRBD1. Looked up from germline, CDR1 is KGHSH and CDR2 is LQKENI. The J segment lost 0 bases and the V segment lost 6 bases, leaving 3 bases of the junction unmatched. This CDR3 comprises 15 residues. The CDR3, as DNA: TGTGCCAGCTCGTTGGGACAGGGTAGCAATCAGCCCCAGCATTTT. The encoded protein is CASSLGQGSNQPQHF. The entire variable domain, with the rest obtained from reference TRBV18 and TRBJ1-5, is as follows: NAGVMQNPRHLVRRRGQEARLRCSPMKGHSHVYWYRQLPEEGLKFMVYLQKENIIDESGMPKERFSAEFPKEGPSILRIQQVVRGDSAAYFCASSLGQGSNQPQHFGDGTRLSIL.

The V gene is TRBV6-5, the J gene TRBJ2-1; no clear D. This CDR3 region has 15 residues. Germline V gives CDR1 MNHEY, CDR2 SVGAGI. V was shortened by 3 bases and J by 0 bases, with 9 bases between the two germline ends. The CDR3 reads CASSYDSSSYNEQFF. The CDR3 coding sequence is TGTGCCAGCAGTTATGACTCGAGCTCCTACAATGAGCAGTTCTTC.

This rearrangement joins TRBV10-3 to TRBJ2-1; 7 nucleotides align to TRBD1. Germline CDR1 reads ENHRY; CDR2 reads SYGVKD. The CDR3 is 13 residues long. With 6 bases clipped from V and 4 bases from J, the junction kept 3 bases outside the gene matches. Written as DNA, the CDR3 is TGTGCCATCAGGGGGACAGCGTACAATGAGCAGTTCTTC. Protein: CAIRGTAYNEQFF.

This sequence joins TRBV5-1 and TRBJ1-2; D unclear. The CDR3 totals 14 residues. CDR1 and CDR2 (germline): SGHRS, YFSETQ. Deletions cut 4 bases from V and 7 bases from J, with 17 bases between. CDR3 DNA sequence: TGCGCCAGCAGCATGGGAGAGGGTCTCAGTGGCTACACCTTC. It translates to CASSMGEGLSGYTF.

The chain recombines TRBV6-1 with TRBJ2-3, with TRBD2 matching 8 bases. The CDR3 sequence is 19 residues long. Germline V gene sequence: CDR1 MNHNS, CDR2 SASEGT. V shed 4 bases, J shed 1 base, and the junction held 16 bases outside the gene matches. The CDR3 is CASSARDTSGRGRTDTQYF. CDR3 nucleotides: TGTGCCAGCAGTGCCCGGGACACTAGCGGTAGGGGCCGCACAGATACGCAGTATTTT.

The rearrangement uses TRBV7-8 and TRBJ2-5, with 7 bases matching TRBD2. With V trimmed by 5 bases and J by 4 bases, 13 bases remained unmatched. The CDR3 consists of 16 residues. CDR1 is SGHVS, CDR2 FQNEAQ, per germline. The CDR3 is CASSPLGEGLPETQYF. CDR3 in DNA: TGTGCCAGCAGCCCGTTGGGGGAGGGCCTACCAGAGACCCAGTACTTC.

J is TRBJ2-3 and V is TRBV5-6; 8 positions match TRBD1. The J segment lost 2 bases and the V segment lost 4 bases, leaving 3 bases of the junction unmatched. The CDR3 runs to 14 residues. Germline CDR1 SGHDT, CDR2 YYEEEE. For the CDR3, the DNA is TGTGCCAGCAGCACAGGGGGAATCACAGATACGCAGTATTTT. Its protein product is CASSTGGITDTQYF.

This sequence joins TRBV4-2 and TRBJ2-1; 9 nucleotides line up with TRBD2. CDR1 is LGHNA, CDR2 YNFKEQ, per germline. The CDR3 covers 17 residues. J gave up 4 bases and V 8 bases, and 15 bases lay outside the gene matches. CDR3 in DNA: TGTGCCAGCGGATCCAATAAAGCGGGAGGTGAATACAATGAGCAGTTCTTC. Translating it yields CASGSNKAGGEYNEQFF.

The chain is built from TRBV7-9 and TRBJ2-3; perhaps TRBD2 as D (6 bases). The V gene lost 5 bases and the J gene lost 5 bases, with 17 bases spanning the gap. The germline V gene encodes CDR1 SEHNR and CDR2 FQNEAQ (reference sequence). CDR3 size: 15 residues. The DNA for the CDR3 is TGTGCCAGCAGCCGAATGGGCGGAGGGGAAGATACGCAGTATTTT. The encoded protein is CASSRMGGGEDTQYF.

The gene calls are TRBV27 and TRBJ2-1, with D possibly matching TRBD1 (5 bases). This CDR3 has 17 amino acids. CDR1 MNHEY and CDR2 SMNVEV come from the germline V gene (reference sequence). Trimming removed 5 bases at V and 4 bases at J, with 21 bases between. The CDR3 coding sequence is TGTGCCAGCAGTACCCTCGCAGGGATCAGAGAATACAATGAGCAGTTCTTC. It codes for CASSTLAGIREYNEQFF.

This clone was seen only once. The chain couples TRBV9 to TRBJ2-2; 13 positions agree with TRBD2. The CDR3 runs 15 residues. Germline CDR1 SGDLS, CDR2 YYNGEE. V shed 3 bases and J 6 bases; nucleotides not matched to a gene: 2. CDR3 protein: CASSELAGGSGELFF. As DNA, the CDR3 is TGTGCCAGCAGCGAACTAGCGGGAGGGTCCGGGGAGCTGTTTTTT.

CDR3 bases: TGTGCCAGCAGCGTAGATGTGGGGGGCACTGAAGCTTTCTTT. As protein: CASSVDVGGTEAFF. The chain recombines TRBV9 with TRBJ1-1; a weak D match, TRBD1 (5 bases). This CDR3 has 14 residues. Deletions cut 0 bases from V and 4 bases from J, with 10 bases between. The germline gives CDR1 SGDLS, CDR2 YYNGEE.